This T cell receptor beta chain was profiled in a study of beta chain features in type 1 diabetes. Study-level points and caveats: Type 1 diabetes patients had TCRB CDR3s that were shorter (moderately but significantly so) in all four CD4+ subsets.

The study reverse transcribed the entire isolated RNA, so it sequenced expressed TCRB transcripts. Sequencing used immunoSEQ multiplex PCR; TCRdb keeps in-frame clones, though not all of them. The top ten clones hold more than 0.015% of a sample with around 300,000 clones, 8% to 13% of them seen once. From germline, CDR1 is SEHNR and CDR2 FQNEAQ (reference sequence). The ends were cut back, 3 bases at V and 4 bases at J, with 16 bases in the middle. The CDR3 covers 16 residues. This clone has a handful of counts. Antigen specificity is unknown. The receptor comes from a young woman in good health. This rearrangement joins TRBV7-9 to TRBJ2-1; maybe TRBD2 (7 bases). The specimen sequenced was naive CD4+ T cells from blood. The DNA of the CDR3 is TGTGCCAGCAGCTTCCTGGGGCGGGGGCCTTACAATGAGCAGTTCTTC. Protein product: CASSFLGRGPYNEQFF.